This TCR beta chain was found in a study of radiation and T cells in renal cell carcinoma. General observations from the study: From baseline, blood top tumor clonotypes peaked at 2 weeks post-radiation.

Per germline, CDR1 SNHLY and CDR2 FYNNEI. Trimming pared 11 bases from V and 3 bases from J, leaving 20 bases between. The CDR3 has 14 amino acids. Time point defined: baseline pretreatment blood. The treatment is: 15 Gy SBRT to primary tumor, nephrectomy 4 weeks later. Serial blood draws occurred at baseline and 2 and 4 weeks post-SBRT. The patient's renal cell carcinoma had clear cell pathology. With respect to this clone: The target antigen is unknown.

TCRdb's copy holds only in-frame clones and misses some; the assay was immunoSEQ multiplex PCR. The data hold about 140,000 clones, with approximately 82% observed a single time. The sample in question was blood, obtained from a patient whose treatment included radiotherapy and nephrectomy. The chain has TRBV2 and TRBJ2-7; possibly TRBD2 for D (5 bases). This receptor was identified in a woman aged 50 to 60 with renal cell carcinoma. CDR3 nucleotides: TGTGCCTCCACCTACGCGGGCAGCAACTACGAGCAGTACTTC. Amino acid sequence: CASTYAGSNYEQYF.